These 25 T cell receptor beta chains share one sample of origin, sequenced in a study of CD8+ T cells in alopecia areata. Sequencing relied on a cDNA template that was reverse transcribed from extracted RNA. Sequenced by immunoSEQ multiplex PCR; TCRdb stores in-frame clones only, minus some. The sample records about 190,000 clones, 60% being singletons. The treatment here: oral pan-JAK inhibitor, 5-10 mg twice daily. Source: CD4+ T cells sorted from blood, taken at week 4, from a patient treated with tofacitinib. Receptors originate from a human donor with alopecia areata.

The V gene is TRBV6-5, the J gene TRBJ2-2; D may correspond to TRBD1 or TRBD2 (6 bases each). Per the germline V gene, CDR1 is MNHEY and CDR2 is SVGAGI. The CDR3 extends over 14 amino acids. V was pared by 11 bases and J by 5 bases, with 18 bases between. CDR3 sequence (DNA): TGTGCCCACGAGAGGGGGACTGGAACCGGGGAGCTGTTTTTT. Protein sequence: CAHERGTGTGELFF.

This chain links TRBV6-5 with TRBJ2-4; possible D gene TRBD2, 5 bases. The germline gives CDR1 MNHEY, CDR2 SVGAGI. The ends were cut back, 6 bases at V and 0 bases at J, with 12 bases in the middle. The CDR3 runs 15 residues. CDR3 sequence (DNA): TGTGCCAGCAGACGCATCGGGGTAGCCAAAAACATTCAGTACTTC. Its protein is CASRRIGVAKNIQYF.

The rearrangement joins TRBV27 to TRBJ1-1; 7 positions agree with TRBD1. J was trimmed by 8 bases and V by 5 bases; bases with no gene match: 11. The CDR3 runs 14 residues. Germline CDR1 MNHEY, CDR2 SMNVEV (reference sequence). The CDR3 DNA follows: TGTGCCAGCAGTCCCTACCCCCGGGACAGCGAAGCTTTCTTT. Translated, it gives CASSPYPRDSEAFF.

The rearrangement uses TRBV15 and TRBJ2-1; the D is unclear. This CDR3 has 12 amino acids. V was shortened by 7 bases and J by 9 bases, with 13 bases between the two germline ends. Germline V gene lookup returns CDR1 LNHNV and CDR2 YYDKDF (reference sequence). CDR3 residues: CATNTPGGEQFF. CDR3 nucleotides: TGTGCCACCAATACCCCAGGTGGTGAGCAGTTCTTC.

V gene TRBV15 combines with J gene TRBJ2-4; D may be TRBD1 (5 bases). Between the trimmed V and J ends, which lost 0 bases and 6 bases, there was a span of 12 bases. The length of the CDR3 is 15 residues. From germline, CDR1 is LNHNV and CDR2 YYDKDF (reference sequence). CDR3 nucleotide sequence: TGTGCCACCAGCAGAGATAAAGGACAACCAAACATTCAGTACTTC. Translation gives CATSRDKGQPNIQYF. Based on the CDR3 plus reference TRBV15 and TRBJ2-4, the full variable domain is DAMVIQNPRYQVTQFGKPVTLSCSQTLNHNVMYWYQQKSSQAPKLLFHYYDKDFNNEADTPDNFQSRRPNTSFCFLDIRSPGLGDTAMYLCATSRDKGQPNIQYFGAGTRLSVL.

The V and J genes are TRBV29-1 and TRBJ2-3; D is perhaps TRBD1 or TRBD2 (5 bases each). Germline V CDR1 and CDR2: SQVTM, ANQGSEA. The CDR3 covers 14 residues. Trimming stripped 7 bases from V and 2 bases from J, with 16 bases between. In DNA form, the CDR3 reads TGCAGCGGTCATAACGGGGCCTACACAGATACGCAGTATTTT. It encodes CSGHNGAYTDTQYF.

This clone was detected a few times. V is TRBV15 and J is TRBJ1-1; TRBD1 might be the D (5 bases). CDR3 size: 13 residues. V shed 0 bases and J shed 9 bases, with 11 bases lying between them. Germline V gives CDR1 LNHNV, CDR2 YYDKDF (reference sequence). DNA of the CDR3: TGTGCCACCAGCAGAGATTCAGGGAGGAAAGCTTTCTTT. Residues: CATSRDSGRKAFF.

The V and J genes are TRBV10-3 and TRBJ1-1, with D unclear. The V gene's germline CDR1 is ENHRY and CDR2 SYGVKD. Trimming took 6 bases from V and 0 from J, leaving 8 bases between them. CDR3 length equals 13 residues. CDR3: CAISPRVNTEAFF. CDR3 bases: TGTGCCATCAGCCCTCGGGTGAACACTGAAGCTTTCTTT.

The gene calls are TRBV9 and TRBJ2-6; 8 bases align to TRBD1. The CDR3 length is 15 residues. The V segment lost 6 bases and the J segment 4 bases; nucleotides outside the gene matches: 6. Germline CDR1 reads SGDLS; CDR2 reads YYNGEE. The CDR3 region has the DNA TGTGCCAGCACCCGGACAGGGCCCGGGGCCAACGTCCTGACTTTC. It yields the protein CASTRTGPGANVLTF.

This clone has just a few counts. The V gene is TRBV15, the J gene TRBJ2-2; TRBD1 matches 9 bases. Germline V gene sequence: CDR1 LNHNV, CDR2 YYDKDF (reference sequence). The CDR3 has 15 residues. The ends lost 3 bases at V and 7 bases at J; junction bases unmatched: 6. The CDR3 is CATSSGTGLGGELFF. Here the CDR3 DNA reads TGTGCCACCAGCAGTGGGACAGGGTTGGGCGGGGAGCTGTTTTTT.

CDR3 nucleotides: TGTGCCTGGAGGAGGGACACCACTGAAGCTTTCTTT. This encodes CAWRRDTTEAFF. The genes are TRBV30 and TRBJ1-1, with D possibly TRBD1 on 6 matching bases. The CDR3 is 12 amino acids. Germline lookup yields CDR1 GTSNPN and CDR2 SVGIG (reference sequence). The ends were cut back, 3 bases at V and 4 bases at J, with 9 bases in the middle.

V gene TRBV28 combines with J gene TRBJ2-5; 7 nucleotides line up with TRBD1. The CDR3 extends over 13 amino acids. Germline-derived CDR1 and CDR2 are MDHEN and SYDVKM. V lost 5 bases, J lost 3 bases, and 3 bases stayed unmatched. This CDR3 is CASSQGGEETQYF. For the CDR3, the DNA is TGTGCCAGCAGTCAAGGGGGCGAAGAGACCCAGTACTTC.

The chain has TRBV4-1 and TRBJ1-4, with 7 bases identical to TRBD1. The CDR3 runs 15 residues. The V gene end was trimmed by 4 bases and the J gene end by 5 bases; junction bases not matched to a gene: 7. CDR1 MGHRA and CDR2 YSYEKL come from the germline V gene. The DNA of the CDR3 is TGCGCCAGCAGCCTTACACGACAGGGCAATGAAAAACTGTTTTTT. Translated, it gives CASSLTRQGNEKLFF.

The chain employs TRBV25-1 and TRBJ2-1; D is unresolved. There are 15 residues in the CDR3. V was trimmed by 2 bases and J by 8 bases, leaving 16 bases between them. In germline, CDR1 is MGHDK, CDR2 SYGVNS. The CDR3 bases are TGTGCCAGCAGTGAACACACGGGCCTTGGGGATGAGCAGTTCTTC. It codes for CASSEHTGLGDEQFF.

The chain combines TRBV2 with TRBJ2-7; TRBD1 is a possible D gene (6 bases). V lost 5 bases to trimming and J lost 5 bases, with 16 bases between them. CDR1 SNHLY and CDR2 FYNNEI come from the germline V gene. The CDR3 extends over 14 amino acids. The CDR3 nucleotides read TGTGCCAGCAGTCGGGACACCGGCCTGGACGAGCAGTACTTC. Its translation: CASSRDTGLDEQYF.

J is TRBJ2-5 and V is TRBV7-2; no clear D. The germline V gene encodes CDR1 SGHTA and CDR2 FQGNSA. CDR3 size: 16 residues. V was pared by 2 bases and J by 9 bases, with 22 bases between. This CDR3 reads CASSLIQRPAPGSQYF. The CDR3, as DNA: TGTGCCAGCAGCTTAATTCAAAGGCCCGCCCCCGGGTCCCAGTACTTC.

This clone has just a few counts. DNA for the CDR3: TGTGCCAGCAGCTTAGGGACTAGCGTCTACAATGAGCAGTTCTTC. Encoded protein: CASSLGTSVYNEQFF. This chain uses TRBV7-2 with TRBJ2-1, with 9 bases matching TRBD2. Germline trimming cut 1 base from V and 3 bases from J; bases unmatched to any gene: 1. Germline V gives CDR1 SGHTA, CDR2 FQGNSA. The CDR3 sequence is 15 residues long.

The chain couples TRBV29-1 to TRBJ1-1; no definite D call. Germline CDR1 is SQVTM and CDR2 is ANQGSEA. The ends were cut back, 7 bases at V and 1 base at J, with 13 bases in the middle. CDR3 size: 13 residues. The CDR3 sequence: CSGGFGENTEAFF. CDR3 nucleotide sequence: TGCAGCGGCGGGTTTGGGGAGAACACTGAAGCTTTCTTT.

The chain has TRBV4-2 and TRBJ2-3; 8 nucleotides agree with TRBD2. CDR1 is LGHNA and CDR2 is YNFKEQ in the germline V gene. This CDR3 spans 16 amino acids. J was trimmed by 6 bases and V by 0 bases; bases with no gene match: 8. The CDR3 here is CASSQDGRAGSDTQYF. Here the CDR3 DNA reads TGTGCCAGCAGCCAAGACGGGAGGGCTGGGTCGGATACGCAGTATTTT.

The chain joins TRBV4-1 to TRBJ1-1; no firm D call. The germline V and J ends were trimmed by 1 base and 6 bases, with 6 bases remaining between them. CDR1 and CDR2 (germline): MGHRA, YSYEKL. CDR3 length: 12 residues. CDR3 bases: TGCGCCAGCAGCCAAGCGGGTTCTGAAGCTTTCTTT. Amino acids: CASSQAGSEAFF.

This clone was counted between two and nine times. The chain couples TRBV28 to TRBJ2-7; D might be TRBD1 or TRBD2, each matching 5 bases. The CDR3 extends over 12 amino acids. Trimming removed 6 bases from V and 7 bases from J, with 13 bases in between. Germline CDR1 and CDR2: MDHEN and SYDVKM. The CDR3 here is CASSPGRLEQYF. CDR3 DNA: TGTGCCAGCAGCCCGGGACGACTGGAGCAGTACTTC.

This clone was seen only a few times. The chain carries TRBV2 and TRBJ2-3, with a possible D match to TRBD1 (6 bases). The CDR3 contains 16 residues. The germline CDR1 and CDR2 sequences are SNHLY and FYNNEI. Between the trimmed V and J ends, which lost 0 bases and 1 base, there was a span of 11 bases. CDR3 region: CASSEAGGRRTDTQYF. The CDR3 nucleotides read TGTGCCAGCAGTGAAGCTGGGGGCAGGCGCACAGATACGCAGTATTTT.

The rearrangement links TRBV29-1 to TRBJ1-1; the D gene is possibly TRBD1 (5 bases). Germline V gene lookup returns CDR1 SQVTM and CDR2 ANQGSEA. The CDR3 runs 13 residues. V shed 6 bases and J shed 0 bases, with 11 bases lying between them. As DNA, the CDR3 is TGCAGCGTCCGGGACGGCATGAACACTGAAGCTTTCTTT. It codes for CSVRDGMNTEAFF.

This clone was counted a few times. This chain uses TRBV27 with TRBJ2-7; 11 nucleotides match TRBD1. Unmatched junction bases numbered 9, after V lost 6 bases and J lost 5 bases. The CDR3 loop spans 15 amino acids. Germline V lookup: CDR1 MNHEY, CDR2 SMNVEV (reference sequence). The DNA of the CDR3 is TGTGCCAGCAGCCCCCGGGACAGGGGGGCCCACGAGCAGTACTTC. This sequence encodes CASSPRDRGAHEQYF.

This clone was seen a few times. The genes are TRBV2 and TRBJ1-1, with TRBD1 as a possible D gene (6 bases). Trimming cost V 1 base and J 4 bases, with 10 bases left between them. The CDR3 is 14 amino acids. CDR1 is SNHLY, CDR2 FYNNEI, per germline. The CDR3 region has the DNA TGTGCCAGCAGTGAAGGACAGGTGGTCACTGAAGCTTTCTTT. It specifies CASSEGQVVTEAFF.